Listed below are T cell receptor beta chains from one sample, sequenced in a study of persistence of HIV-infected CD4 T cells. Their antigens are not known. Sequencing used immunoSEQ multiplex PCR; TCRdb keeps in-frame clones, though not all of them. This sample has about 50,000 clones, with around 80% found just once. The material sequenced was CD4+ T cells sorted from PBMCs after approximately 19-hour stimulation, taken from a patient who received antiretroviral therapy. Every receptor here comes from an adult man with HIV who was CMV-seropositive. The CDR3 runs from the conserved cysteine through the conserved F or W.

cdr3_aa: CASRRQGPYEQYF
v_call: TRBV6-6
j_call: TRBJ2-7

cdr3_aa: CASSLGLAGDTQYF
v_call: TRBV6-2/TRBV6-3
j_call: TRBJ2-3

cdr3_aa: CSVRTGEGSPLHF
v_call: TRBV29-1
j_call: TRBJ1-6

cdr3_aa: CASSPNRGENQPQHF
v_call: TRBV18
j_call: TRBJ1-5

cdr3_aa: CAWTRETRGNSPLHF
v_call: TRBV30
j_call: TRBJ1-6

cdr3_aa: CASSIQDGTYNSPLHF
v_call: TRBV19
j_call: TRBJ1-6

cdr3_aa: CASSAAGSGANVLTF
v_call: TRBV5-1
j_call: TRBJ2-6

cdr3_aa: CACYRGRGSPLHF
v_call: TRBV30
j_call: TRBJ1-6

cdr3_aa: CASSPTRRAETQYF
v_call: TRBV9
j_call: TRBJ2-5

cdr3_aa: CASSPQQGAREYYGYTF
v_call: TRBV14
j_call: TRBJ1-2

cdr3_aa: CASSPGQSLTYEQYF
v_call: TRBV18
j_call: TRBJ2-7

cdr3_aa: CASTGGSGNSPLHF
v_call: TRBV2
j_call: TRBJ1-6

cdr3_aa: CASSLGGSSGNTIYF
v_call: TRBV3-1/TRBV3-2
j_call: TRBJ1-3

cdr3_aa: CASSFDPFSGNTIYF
v_call: TRBV5-1
j_call: TRBJ1-3

cdr3_aa: CAISEGDGRTQYF
v_call: TRBV10-3
j_call: TRBJ2-5

cdr3_aa: CAISESSGGNYGYTF
v_call: TRBV10-3
j_call: TRBJ1-2

cdr3_aa: CAWSVGDPGSPLHF
v_call: TRBV30
j_call: TRBJ1-6

cdr3_aa: CASNSGQGSTEAFF
v_call: TRBV19
j_call: TRBJ1-1

cdr3_aa: CASSYLGGDYGYTF
v_call: TRBV6-2/TRBV6-3
j_call: TRBJ1-2

cdr3_aa: CATKALVNTEAFF
v_call: TRBV19
j_call: TRBJ1-1

cdr3_aa: CASSRRDNTEAFF
v_call: TRBV6-5
j_call: TRBJ1-1

cdr3_aa: CASSQVGLTQYF
v_call: TRBV3-1/TRBV3-2
j_call: TRBJ2-3

cdr3_aa: CASTLGGHTEAFF
v_call: TRBV3-1/TRBV3-2
j_call: TRBJ1-1

cdr3_aa: CSVQTYEQYF
v_call: TRBV20-1
j_call: TRBJ2-7

cdr3_aa: CASSLEGGAGNIQYF
v_call: TRBV4-3
j_call: TRBJ2-4

cdr3_aa: CASKRGPTYNEQFF
v_call: TRBV6-5
j_call: TRBJ2-1

cdr3_aa: CSVVGGAEGTQYF
v_call: TRBV29-1
j_call: TRBJ2-5

cdr3_aa: CASSQGASNTGELFF
v_call: TRBV2
j_call: TRBJ2-2